Below, 31 T cell receptor beta chains from the same sample are listed, as sequenced in a study of CD8+CD57+ T cells in acquired aplastic anemia. The template for TCR beta VDJ and CDR3 sequence profiling was genomic DNA. Using its own MiXCR run on the reads, TCRdb lists one record per CDR3 protein. The sample has fewer than 250,000 distinct CDR3 sequences, roughly 56% seen once. The sequenced sample was sorted CD4+, CD8+, or CD8+CD57+ T cells (not recorded which) from PBMCs. The receptor source for this set is a human donor in good health, serving as a control.

This clonotype was counted a few times. A single base separates this from a much larger clone, so it may be a read error. The conserved phenylalanine or tryptophan normally closing the CDR3 is absent here, so this likely arose from a read error. The DNA for the CDR3 is TGTGCCAGCAGTTACGCTGACGGGGCCTACGAGCAGTACCTC. Protein: CASSYADGAYEQYL. This chain uses TRBV6-2 or TRBV6-3 with TRBJ2-7; D may be TRBD2 (5 bases). The V end was cut by 2 bases, the J end by 2 bases, with 10 bases between. The CDR3 is 14 amino acids. Germline CDR1 reads MNHEY; CDR2 reads SVGEGT.

This clonotype has ten or more counts. The J gene is TRBJ1-2, the V gene TRBV25-1; D unclear. This CDR3 spans 13 amino acids. V lost 2 bases and J 8 bases, leaving 12 bases between the germline ends. The germline V gene has CDR1 MGHDK and CDR2 SYGVNS. The CDR3 DNA sequence: TGTGCCAGCAGTGAAGGGCAGCCTTGGGGCTACACCTTC. Its translation: CASSEGQPWGYTF.

Remarks on this clonotype: One end of the junction does not line up with germline, which may come from a read error. This chain connects TRBV7-9 to TRBJ1-2, with no clear D. In germline, CDR1 is SEHNR, CDR2 FQNEAQ (reference sequence). This CDR3 has 10 residues. DNA of the CDR3: TGTGCCAGCAGCGCAAACCGGGGAGCCTTC. This sequence encodes CASSANRGAF.

This sequence joins TRBV9 and TRBJ1-2; D perhaps matches TRBD1 (6 bases). The ends were cut back, 3 bases at V and 2 bases at J, with 14 bases in the middle. This CDR3 has 15 residues. Germline V gene lookup returns CDR1 SGDLS and CDR2 YYNGEE. In DNA, the CDR3 is TGTGCCAGCAGCGCCTTAATGGGGGCCAACTATGGCTACACCTTC. This sequence encodes CASSALMGANYGYTF.

To note about this clonotype: A junction boundary mismatches the germline segment, possibly from a read error. This chain connects TRBV6-5 to TRBJ1-2; TRBD1 matches at 8 bases. The germline V gene has CDR1 MNHEY and CDR2 SVGAGI. The CDR3 is made up of 17 amino acids. CDR3 DNA: TGTGCCAGCAGTTACGGAGACAGGGGCGTCCCCTTCTATGGCCACACCTTC. Translated: CASSYGDRGVPFYGHTF.

A word on this clonotype: At one end the junction does not follow the germline gene, possibly because of a read error. V usage is TRBV5-1 and J usage is TRBJ1-5; 10 nucleotides line up with TRBD1. The CDR3 contains 18 residues. Germline-derived CDR1 and CDR2 are SGHRS and YFSETQ. This chain's CDR3 is CASSLAGTGVGSNQPQHF. For the CDR3, the DNA is TGTGCCAGCAGCTTGGCCGGGACAGGGGTGGGGAGCAATCAGCCCCAGCATTTT.

About this clonotype: The conserved phenylalanine or tryptophan is not found at the CDR3 terminus, so this likely reflects a read error. The DNA is omitted, as the CDR3 cannot be located on it reliably, and the CDR3 follows TCRdb's listing. The V and J genes are TRBV12-3 or TRBV12-4 and TRBJ1-5; the table's D call TRBD1 went unverified against the DNA. The CDR3 is 8 residues long, counting both termini. The CDR3 reads CASRMGTG.

In this sample, this clonotype turned up many times. The chain is built from TRBV5-6 and TRBJ2-1; D may be TRBD1 (6 bases). Germline V gene lookup returns CDR1 SGHDT and CDR2 YYEEEE. The CDR3 extends over 14 amino acids. Trimming stripped 3 bases from V and 5 bases from J, with 12 bases between. The CDR3 coding sequence is TGTGCCAGCAGCTGGGGGCCGACTGACAATGAGCAGTTCTTC. Its protein product is CASSWGPTDNEQFF. Together with reference TRBV5-6 and TRBJ2-1, the CDR3 gives the full variable domain: DAGVTQSPTHLIKTRGQQVTLRCSPKSGHDTVSWYQQALGQGPQFIFQYYEEEERQRGNFPDRFSGHQFPNYSSELNVNALLLGDSALYLCASSWGPTDNEQFFGPGTRLTVL.

As regards this clonotype: A read error may explain this, as a much larger clone is one base away. The CDR3 ends on some other residue instead of the conserved phenylalanine or tryptophan, so this is likely a read error. V and J are TRBV15 and TRBJ2-4, with 9 bases lining up with TRBD2. With V trimmed by 1 base and J by 8 bases, 12 bases remained unmatched. The CDR3 spans 17 residues. Germline values: CDR1 LNHNV, CDR2 YYDKDF (reference sequence). The CDR3 DNA reads as TGTGCCACCAGCAGAGTTGACTCGCGGGGGGGCCGGGACATTCAGTACCTC. Protein sequence: CATSRVDSRGGRDIQYL.

This clonotype was recorded many times. CDR3 amino acids: CASTSEGSGANVLTF. The DNA for the CDR3 is TGTGCCAGTACCAGCGAAGGCTCTGGGGCCAACGTCCTGACTTTC. The J gene is TRBJ2-6, the V gene TRBV19; D not certain. Trimming removed 7 bases at V and 0 bases at J, with 10 bases between. This CDR3 region has 15 residues. Germline V lookup: CDR1 LNHDA, CDR2 SQIVND (reference sequence).

The chain couples TRBV19 to TRBJ1-5, with D unclear. In germline, CDR1 is LNHDA, CDR2 SQIVND (reference sequence). V lost 4 bases and J 2 bases, leaving 12 bases between the germline ends. The CDR3 loop spans 15 amino acids. CDR3 DNA sequence: TGTGCCAGTAGTAGAGTACGCCAGGGCAATCAGCCCCAGCATTTT. It is translated as CASSRVRQGNQPQHF.

The J gene is TRBJ2-7, the V gene TRBV19; the match to TRBD1 covers 9 bases. CDR1 and CDR2 (germline): LNHDA, SQIVND (reference sequence). The CDR3 extends over 15 amino acids. J lost 2 bases, V lost 7 bases, and 9 bases had no gene match. The CDR3 nucleotides are TGTGCCAGTATGCGGACAGGGGTTTTAGCCTACGAGCAGTACTTC. Translating it yields CASMRTGVLAYEQYF.

This sequence joins TRBV5-1 and TRBJ1-1; maybe TRBD1 (5 bases). The CDR3 runs to 10 residues. V was shortened by 7 bases and J by 10 bases, with 11 bases between the two germline ends. Germline CDR1 and CDR2: SGHRS and YFSETQ. The CDR3 is CASLEGVAFF. DNA of the CDR3: TGCGCCAGCCTAGAAGGGGTAGCTTTCTTT.

This clonotype was detected ten times or more. The chain combines TRBV24-1 with TRBJ1-1; a weak D match, TRBD1 (6 bases). Germline CDR1 reads KGHDR; CDR2 reads SFDVKD. Trimming removed 7 bases at V and 6 bases at J, with 14 bases between. The CDR3 is 13 residues long. The CDR3 bases are TGTGCCACCAGACAGGGAGGTAGCTCTGAAGCTTTCTTT. Residues: CATRQGGSSEAFF.

The chain has TRBV7-3 and TRBJ2-7, with D perhaps being TRBD1 or TRBD2 (5 bases each). The CDR3 loop spans 15 amino acids. The germline gives CDR1 SGHTA, CDR2 FQGTGA. V shed 5 bases and J shed 1 base, with 15 bases lying between them. CDR3 bases: TGTGCCAGCAGCCCACCCGGGACGGCATCCTACGAGCAGTACTTC. Translation gives CASSPPGTASYEQYF.

The sample holds a few counts of this clonotype. The chain employs TRBV6-2 or TRBV6-3 and TRBJ2-7, with D tentatively TRBD2 (5 bases). The V end lost 0 bases, the J end lost 0 bases, and 18 bases lay between the germline ends. This CDR3 comprises 18 residues. CDR1 and CDR2 from the germline V gene are MNHEY and SVGEGT. CDR3 DNA sequence: TGTGCCAGCAGTTACTCGGAGGTGGGGTATGTTCTCTCCTACGAGCAGTACTTC. Amino acids: CASSYSEVGYVLSYEQYF.

This clonotype has a count of ten or more. V gene TRBV3-1 combines with J gene TRBJ2-7; TRBD1 matches at 7 bases. J lost 3 bases, V lost 7 bases, and 9 bases had no gene match. The V gene's germline CDR1 is LGHDT and CDR2 YNNKEL (reference sequence). This CDR3 region has 14 residues. The CDR3 protein is CASNSRDRVYEQYF. The CDR3 DNA follows: TGTGCCAGCAACTCCAGAGACAGGGTCTACGAGCAGTACTTC.

The chain combines TRBV2 with TRBJ1-6, with a weak D call TRBD1 (5 bases). CDR3 length equals 13 residues. Germline CDR1 reads SNHLY; CDR2 reads FYNNEI. Trimming removed 7 bases from V and 8 bases from J, with 12 bases in between. The CDR3 bases are TGTGCCAGCAACCAGGGAGGGGATTCACCCCTCCACTTT. This sequence encodes CASNQGGDSPLHF.

This clonotype was counted many times. V is TRBV6-2 or TRBV6-3 and J is TRBJ2-7, with a tentative D call TRBD1 (5 bases). V lost 0 bases to trimming and J lost 3 bases, with 12 bases between them. CDR1 and CDR2 from the germline V gene are MNHEY and SVGEGT. The length of the CDR3 is 15 residues. CDR3 in amino acids: CASSYSPGYRYEQYF. Written as DNA, the CDR3 is TGTGCCAGCAGTTACTCTCCAGGGTATCGCTACGAGCAGTACTTC.

This clonotype was seen just once. This chain links TRBV9 with TRBJ2-7; no clear D gene. The CDR3 is 15 residues long. From germline, CDR1 is SGDLS and CDR2 YYNGEE. The V gene lost 0 bases and the J gene lost 5 bases, with 15 bases spanning the gap. CDR3 sequence: CASSVEEMLWNEQYF. DNA of the CDR3: TGTGCCAGCAGCGTAGAAGAGATGCTTTGGAACGAGCAGTACTTC.

This clonotype was picked up many times. The J gene is TRBJ2-5, the V gene TRBV2; possible D gene TRBD2, 5 bases. The V and J ends lost 8 bases and 3 bases respectively, with 10 bases between them. This CDR3 is built from 12 residues. Germline V gene data show CDR1 as SNHLY and CDR2 as FYNNEI. This CDR3 is CASGGPEETQYF. In DNA form, the CDR3 reads TGTGCCAGCGGAGGACCGGAAGAGACCCAGTACTTC.

The chain couples TRBV14 to TRBJ2-1; D is unresolved. V was clipped by 1 base and J by 6 bases, with 13 bases between them. The CDR3 is 15 amino acids. Germline loops: CDR1 SGHDN, CDR2 FVKESK. The CDR3 nucleotides are TGTGCCAGCAGCCAAGCGATGAGACGCTCCAATGAGCAGTTCTTC. The encoded protein is CASSQAMRRSNEQFF.

This clonotype was detected only once. The chain employs TRBV9 and TRBJ2-3; the D gene is possibly TRBD1 (6 bases). This CDR3 region has 14 residues. With 1 base removed from V and 4 bases from J, the gap between germline ends came to 10 bases. The germline gives CDR1 SGDLS, CDR2 YYNGEE. The CDR3 is CASSVQGNADTQYF. CDR3 DNA: TGTGCCAGCAGCGTACAGGGGAACGCAGATACGCAGTATTTT.

This clonotype was detected many times. The rearrangement uses TRBV2 and TRBJ1-2, with D hard to call. CDR3 length: 11 residues. The germline V gene has CDR1 SNHLY and CDR2 FYNNEI. Trimming removed 8 bases from V and 5 bases from J, with 9 bases in between. The CDR3 region has the DNA TGTGCCAGCGGGAGGGAATATGGCTACACCTTC. Amino acid sequence: CASGREYGYTF. Supplemented by reference TRBV2 and TRBJ1-2, the full variable domain reads EPEVTQTPSHQVTQMGQEVILRCVPISNHLYFYWYRQILGQKVEFLVSFYNNEISEKSEIFDDQFSVERPDGSNFTLKIRSTKLEDSAMYFCASGREYGYTFGSGTRLTVV.

The chain is built from TRBV12-3 or TRBV12-4 and TRBJ2-7; 8 bases are a match to TRBD1. The CDR3 runs 15 residues. Trimming cost V 5 bases and J 3 bases; bases outside gene matches: 9. The DNA of the CDR3 is TGTGCCAGCAGTCCAACCTGGGACAGGTACTACGAGCAGTACTTC. It codes for CASSPTWDRYYEQYF.

Of note for this clonotype: This may come from a read error, since a much larger clone is one base off. The genes are TRBV5-6 and TRBJ1-1; the D gene is possibly TRBD1 (5 bases). The CDR3 sequence is 18 residues long. CDR1 and CDR2 (germline): SGHDT, YYEEEE. Here the CDR3 DNA reads TGTGCCAGCAGCTTGGGCCCCCAGGGCGGCGGGGTGAACACTGGAGCTTTCTTT. Translation: CASSLGPQGGGVNTGAFF.

This clonotype was found a few times. The chain couples TRBV7-9 to TRBJ2-3; 10 nucleotides agree with TRBD2. CDR3 length: 15 amino acids. Trimming took 5 bases from V and 2 from J; bases not matched to a gene: 4. Germline CDR1 and CDR2: SEHNR and FQNEAQ (reference sequence). The CDR3 loop reads CASSQGLANTDTQYF. CDR3 DNA: TGTGCCAGCAGCCAGGGACTAGCGAACACAGATACGCAGTATTTT.

CDR3 in amino acids: CASSLYRTGVEQFF. The CDR3 DNA follows: TGTGCCAGCAGCTTATACAGGACAGGGGTTGAGCAGTTCTTC. The rearrangement uses TRBV7-9 and TRBJ2-1; 9 nucleotides match TRBD1. From germline, CDR1 is SEHNR and CDR2 FQNEAQ (reference sequence). The V gene end was trimmed by 2 bases and the J gene end by 9 bases; junction bases not matched to a gene: 5. The CDR3 is 14 amino acids.

At least ten counts were recorded for this clonotype. The rearrangement uses TRBV6-6 and TRBJ2-2; D tentatively reads TRBD1 or TRBD2 (5 bases each). This CDR3 spans 17 amino acids. Germline CDR1 and CDR2: MNHNY and SVGAGI (reference sequence). V was clipped by 0 bases and J by 4 bases, with 15 bases between them. The CDR3 loop is CASSYSMVRGFTGELFF. The CDR3 nucleotides are TGTGCCAGCAGTTACTCGATGGTGAGGGGCTTCACCGGGGAGCTGTTTTTT.

The rearrangement links TRBV20-1 to TRBJ2-1, with D perhaps TRBD1 or TRBD2 (5 bases each). The CDR3 has 18 amino acids. V was cut by 0 bases and J by 0 bases, with 18 bases left in between. Germline assignment: CDR1 DFQATT and CDR2 SNEGSKA (reference sequence). CDR3 residues: CSARERGTGISSYNEQFF. CDR3 bases: TGCAGTGCTAGAGAGAGAGGGACGGGAATCAGCTCCTACAATGAGCAGTTCTTC.

J is TRBJ2-3 and V is TRBV10-3; D might be TRBD1 or TRBD2, each matching 5 bases. V shed 0 bases and J shed 6 bases, with 19 bases lying between them. This CDR3 has 17 residues. CDR1 and CDR2 from the germline V gene are ENHRY and SYGVKD. The CDR3 nucleotides read TGTGCCATCAGTGAGTCGAGGGCTGGGACCCGGGCGGATACGCAGTATTTT. Translation: CAISESRAGTRADTQYF.